Listed below are T cell receptor beta chains from one sample, sequenced in a study of control samples from healthy donors and cancer patients. Here immunoSEQ multiplex PCR was the method, and the copy in TCRdb shows in-frame clones only, minus some. The sample has about 130,000 clones, 75% to 95% seen once; the top ten hold about 2.5%. What was sequenced was blood. All receptors derive from a man aged 35-49 years in good health. The CDR3 runs from the conserved cysteine through the conserved F or W. The D gene is left open where the match is weak. Size tells how often a clone was seen (once, few, many) or the class of an expanded clone, and some rows leave it out.

d_gene	j_gene	v_gene	abundance	CDR3aa	CDR3nt
.	TRBJ2-7	TRBV29-1	.	CSARTGPYEQYF	TGCAGCGCCCGGACTGGACCTTACGAGCAGTACTTC
TRBD2	TRBJ2-7	TRBV27	.	CASSPGGLAAYEQYF	TGTGCCAGCAGTCCGGGGGGACTAGCGGCCTACGAGCAGTACTTC
TRBD1	TRBJ1-1	TRBV5-1	.	CASSLGGVGTEAFF	TGCGCCAGCAGCTTAGGGGGCGTGGGCACTGAAGCTTTCTTT
.	TRBJ2-2	TRBV7-3	.	CASSLGQGITGELFF	TGTGCCAGCAGCTTAGGGCAGGGTATCACCGGGGAGCTGTTTTTT
TRBD1	TRBJ1-5	TRBV2	few	CASSPGQAAQPQHF	TGTGCCAGCAGCCCCGGACAGGCGGCTCAGCCCCAGCATTTT
.	TRBJ2-7	TRBV11-3	.	CASSLGASGDRLYEQYF	TGTGCCAGCAGCTTAGGGGCAAGCGGGGACAGACTCTACGAGCAGTACTTC
TRBD1	TRBJ1-2	TRBV5-1	once	CASSRVGDRVEGYTF	TGCGCCAGCAGCCGGGTCGGGGACAGGGTAGAAGGCTACACCTTC
.	TRBJ1-6	TRBV7-3	few	CASSLSPLNSPLHF	TGTGCCAGCAGCTTAAGTCCCCTCAATTCACCCCTCCACTTT
.	TRBJ2-7	TRBV30	.	CAWSPGNSYGQYF	TGTGCCTGGAGTCCCGGAAACTCCTACGGGCAGTACTTC
.	TRBJ2-1	TRBV2	once	CASSERQDNEQFF	TGTGCCAGCAGTGAACGGCAGGACAATGAGCAGTTCTTC
.	TRBJ2-2	TRBV2	.	CASSWGQGLTGELFF	TGTGCCAGCTCATGGGGGCAGGGGCTCACCGGGGAGCTGTTTTTT
TRBD1	TRBJ1-2	TRBV18	.	CASSPSEGAGGYTF	TGTGCCAGCTCACCCTCGGAGGGGGCCGGCGGCTACACCTTC
TRBD1	TRBJ2-7	TRBV19	.	CASSPGTGRSNEQYF	TGTGCCAGTAGTCCTGGGACAGGGCGAAGCAACGAGCAGTACTTC
.	TRBJ2-1	TRBV3-1/TRBV3-2	.	CASSQELGSHDEQFF	TGTGCCAGCAGCCAAGAGCTGGGGTCTCATGATGAGCAGTTCTTC
TRBD1	TRBJ1-2	TRBV4-1	.	CASSPQGQGADGYTF	TGCGCCAGCAGCCCGCAGGGACAGGGGGCCGATGGCTACACCTTC
.	TRBJ2-3	TRBV7-2	.	CASSLEDTQYF	TGTGCCAGCAGCTTAGAGGATACGCAGTATTTT
TRBD1	TRBJ1-2	TRBV7-9	.	CASSPRGGQGHGYTF	TGTGCCAGCAGCCCCCGGGGGGGACAGGGCCATGGCTACACCTTC
.	TRBJ1-6	TRBV2	.	CASSEGRELTYNSPLHF	TGTGCCAGCAGTGAAGGGAGGGAACTCACCTATAATTCACCCCTCCACTTT
.	TRBJ2-7	TRBV18	once	CASSPRRSNLYEQYF	TGTGCCAGCTCCCCACGGAGGAGTAACCTCTACGAGCAGTACTTC
.	TRBJ1-1	TRBV6-5	.	CASSLVGQNTEAFF	TGTGCCAGCAGTCTAGTGGGACAGAACACTGAAGCTTTCTTT
TRBD2	TRBJ2-2	TRBV7-3	.	CASSLNGGTWNTGELFF	TGTGCCAGCAGCTTAAACGGGGGGACCTGGAACACCGGGGAGCTGTTTTTT
.	TRBJ1-5	TRBV2	.	CASNQLSNQPQHF	TGTGCCAGCAACCAACTTAGCAATCAGCCCCAGCATTTT
TRBD1	TRBJ2-5	TRBV7-9	.	CASSLGWTGVYQETQYF	TGTGCCAGCAGCTTAGGATGGACAGGAGTTTACCAAGAGACCCAGTACTTC
.	TRBJ2-1	TRBV7-3	once	CASSSPGWGNEQFF	TGTGCCAGCAGCTCCCCCGGTTGGGGGAATGAGCAGTTCTTC
.	TRBJ1-5	TRBV2	.	CASSDFRDNQPQHF	TGTGCCAGCAGTGATTTCAGAGACAATCAGCCCCAGCATTTT
.	TRBJ2-7	TRBV9	.	CASSGRDQAHEQYF	TGTGCCAGCAGCGGCCGGGACCAAGCGCACGAGCAGTACTTC